The rows below give T cell receptor beta chains drawn from one sample of a study of shared clonotypes between healthy human individuals. Libraries were prepared by immunoSEQ multiplex PCR; TCRdb keeps only in-frame clonotypes and omits some of them. The table lists approximately 980,000 clones, 76% of them singletons, with approximately 1.5% in the top ten. Sequenced material: memory CD4+ T cells sorted from blood. Source of these receptors: a man aged 18-30 years in good health. The CDR3 runs from the conserved cysteine through the conserved F or W. Each record gives: CDR3 length, V gene, J gene, clone size, D gene, CDR3 DNA, CDR3 protein. A D gene is named only where the DNA matches it firmly. Rows may omit the clone size; those that give it use once, few, many or a size class.

17,TRBV19,TRBJ1-2,NA,TRBD1,TGTGCCAGTAGTCCCCCGCCCGGGACAGGGGGCGCGCGGGGCTACACCTTC,CASSPPPGTGGARGYTF
14,TRBV5-6,TRBJ2-1,NA,TRBD1,TGTGCCAGCAGCTACAACTACAGGGGAGATGAGCAGTTCTTC,CASSYNYRGDEQFF
12,TRBV12-2,TRBJ2-7,NA,NA,TGTGCAAGTCGCCTAGCGGGTTACGAGCAGTACTTC,CASRLAGYEQYF
14,TRBV4-1,TRBJ1-4,NA,NA,TGCGCCAGCAGCCAAGTTGGTCTCCTGGAAAAACTGTTTTTT,CASSQVGLLEKLFF
14,TRBV25-1,TRBJ1-5,NA,TRBD1,TGTGCCAGCAGTGGTGGACAGGGAAATCAGCCCCAGCATTTT,CASSGGQGNQPQHF
11,TRBV19,TRBJ1-2,NA,NA,TGTGCCAGCCGACGGAGGGATGGCTACACCTTC,CASRRRDGYTF
17,TRBV7-9,TRBJ1-1,NA,NA,TGTGCCAGCAGCTTAATCGCAGGGAGTAGAGGAAACACTGAAGCTTTCTTT,CASSLIAGSRGNTEAFF
15,TRBV5-4,TRBJ2-5,NA,TRBD2,TGTGCCAGCAGCGGGGGGAGTAGCGGGCGGGAGACCCAGTACTTC,CASSGGSSGRETQYF
15,TRBV10-3,TRBJ2-6,NA,NA,TGTGCCATCAGTGACCAGGGAAACGGGGCCAACGTCCTGACTTTC,CAISDQGNGANVLTF
15,TRBV9,TRBJ2-7,NA,TRBD2,TGTGCCAGCAGCGTAGGCTTTGGAGCGGGAGGCGAGCAGTACTTC,CASSVGFGAGGEQYF
13,TRBV7-9,TRBJ1-1,NA,TRBD1,TGTGCCAGCAGCTCCAGGGGGCAAACTGAAGCTTTCTTT,CASSSRGQTEAFF
15,TRBV9,TRBJ1-1,NA,NA,TGTGCCAGCAGCGTAGTCGAGGGGAAAGGCACTGAAGCTTTCTTT,CASSVVEGKGTEAFF
15,TRBV5-1,TRBJ1-1,once,NA,TGCGCCAGCAGCTTGGGCGGCAGCATGAACACTGAAGCTTTCTTT,CASSLGGSMNTEAFF
14,TRBV30,TRBJ2-7,NA,NA,TGTGCCTGGACTCCCGGACAGAAGTCCTACGAGCAGTACTTC,CAWTPGQKSYEQYF
11,TRBV19,TRBJ2-3,NA,NA,TGTGCCAGTAGTATAGCTGATACGCAGTATTTT,CASSIADTQYF
16,TRBV15,TRBJ2-5,NA,TRBD2,TGTGCCACCAGCAGCCCGGGACTAGCGGGGGAGAAGACCCAGTACTTC,CATSSPGLAGEKTQYF
13,TRBV7-6,TRBJ2-5,NA,NA,TGTGCCAGCAGCTCGATATCCCAAGAGTCCCAGTACTTC,CASSSISQESQYF
12,TRBV29-1,TRBJ2-3,NA,NA,TGCAGCGTTGTCACCGGCACAGATACGCAGTATTTT,CSVVTGTDTQYF
17,TRBV5-1,TRBJ1-3,NA,NA,TGCGCCAGCAGCTTGGAGGCACGCCGGGCGACTGGAAACACCATATATTTT,CASSLEARRATGNTIYF
13,TRBV2,TRBJ2-5,NA,TRBD2,TGTGCCAGCAACTTGGGACTACAAGAGACCCAGTACTTC,CASNLGLQETQYF
15,TRBV27,TRBJ1-1,NA,NA,TGTGCCAGCAGTCCAACAACCCCCCAAGTGTCCCTCGCTTTCTTT,CASSPTTPQVSLAFF
14,TRBV18,TRBJ1-6,NA,NA,TGTGCCAGCTCACCGACCTCAGTCGGTTCACCCCTCCACTTT,CASSPTSVGSPLHF